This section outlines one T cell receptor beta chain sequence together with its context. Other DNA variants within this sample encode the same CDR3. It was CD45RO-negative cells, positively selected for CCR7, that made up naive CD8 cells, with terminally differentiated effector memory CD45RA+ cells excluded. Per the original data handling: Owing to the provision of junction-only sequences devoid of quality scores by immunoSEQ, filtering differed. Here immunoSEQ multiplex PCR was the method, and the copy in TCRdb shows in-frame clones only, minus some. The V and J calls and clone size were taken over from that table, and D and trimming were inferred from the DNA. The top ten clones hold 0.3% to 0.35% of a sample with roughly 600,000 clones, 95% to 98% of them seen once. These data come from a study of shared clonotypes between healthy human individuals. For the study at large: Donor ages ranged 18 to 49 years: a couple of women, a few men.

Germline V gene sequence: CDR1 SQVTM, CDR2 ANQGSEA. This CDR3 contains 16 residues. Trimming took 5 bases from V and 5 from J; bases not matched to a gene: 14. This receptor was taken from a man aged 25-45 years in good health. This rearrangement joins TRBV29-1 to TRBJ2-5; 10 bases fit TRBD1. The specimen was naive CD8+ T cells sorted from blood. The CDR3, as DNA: TGCAGCGTTCGCTTTTTTAGGGACAGGGGTGGGGAGACCCAGTACTTC. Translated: CSVRFFRDRGGETQYF.